The 8 T cell receptor beta chains reported below all come from one sample, sequenced in a study of cytomegalovirus exposure and HLA in healthy donors. The study ran its PCR with 60 Vbeta and 13 Jbeta primers. Here immunoSEQ multiplex PCR was the method, and the copy in TCRdb shows in-frame clones only, minus some. The repertoire has 85,000 to 130,000 clones, 60% to 80% of them found once; the top ten carry 4% to 5.5%. Sequenced material: PBMCs. The receptors were sampled from a woman in her late teens or twenties in good health and CMV-seropositive.

This clone was recorded a few times. The chain employs TRBV6-5 and TRBJ1-1; D may be TRBD1 (5 bases). Germline values: CDR1 MNHEY, CDR2 SVGAGI. This CDR3 spans 15 amino acids. V was cut by 0 bases and J by 1 base, with 9 bases left in between. The CDR3 sequence: CASSYSWTTNTEAFF. The CDR3 region has the DNA TGTGCCAGCAGTTACTCCTGGACAACGAACACTGAAGCTTTCTTT.

The chain has TRBV7-9 and TRBJ2-1, with 7 bases matching TRBD1. The CDR3 contains 18 residues. V dropped 5 bases and J dropped 6; count of bases not matched to a gene: 19. Germline assignment: CDR1 SEHNR and CDR2 FQNEAQ (reference sequence). CDR3 region: CASSPNLIRQGLFNEQFF. The CDR3 coding sequence is TGTGCCAGCAGCCCAAACTTAATCCGACAGGGCCTTTTCAATGAGCAGTTCTTC.

The gene calls are TRBV5-1 and TRBJ1-1, with 7 bases fitting TRBD1. CDR3 size: 15 residues. V dropped 2 bases and J dropped 5; count of bases not matched to a gene: 9. CDR1 is SGHRS and CDR2 is YFSETQ in the germline V gene. CDR3 DNA: TGCGCCAGCAGCTTAATCGACCCAGGGGGGACTGAAGCTTTCTTT. Amino acid sequence: CASSLIDPGGTEAFF. Complete variable domain (other parts from reference TRBV5-1 and TRBJ1-1): KAGVTQTPRYLIKTRGQQVTLSCSPISGHRSVSWYQQTPGQGLQFLFEYFSETQRNKGNFPGRFSGRQFSNSRSEMNVSTLELGDSALYLCASSLIDPGGTEAFFGQGTRLTVV.

The chain combines TRBV7-2 with TRBJ2-5; D may be TRBD2 (6 bases). The CDR3 is 15 amino acids. V lost 3 bases and J 5 bases, leaving 16 bases between the germline ends. Looked up from germline, CDR1 is SGHTA and CDR2 is FQGNSA. The CDR3 nucleotides are TGTGCCAGCAGCTTCCGACGGGGGTGGCTGGAGACCCAGTACTTC. Protein sequence: CASSFRRGWLETQYF. Variable domain in full (rest from reference TRBV7-2 and TRBJ2-5): GAGVSQSPSNKVTEKGKDVELRCDPISGHTALYWYRQSLGQGLEFLIYFQGNSAPDKSGLPSDRFSAERTGGSVSTLTIQRTQQEDSAVYLCASSFRRGWLETQYFGPGTRLLVL.

The chain is built from TRBV13 and TRBJ2-1; 9 bases are a match to TRBD2. CDR1 and CDR2 from the germline V gene are PRHDT and FYEKMQ (reference sequence). After removal of 5 bases from V and 3 bases from J, the junction contained 11 bases not matched to a gene. This CDR3 region has 17 residues. CDR3 bases: TGTGCCAGCAGCCCTAGCACGGCTAGCGGGAACTACAATGAGCAGTTCTTC. This translates into CASSPSTASGNYNEQFF.

The V call is TRBV7-9, the J call TRBJ2-7, with 7 bases identical to TRBD2. V was pared by 5 bases and J by 0 bases, with 1 base of the junction left unmatched. CDR3 length: 13 residues. Germline-derived CDR1 and CDR2 are SEHNR and FQNEAQ (reference sequence). CDR3 nucleotide sequence: TGTGCCAGCAGCCGGACTAGCTCCTACGAGCAGTACTTC. The encoded protein is CASSRTSSYEQYF.

The rearrangement uses TRBV30 and TRBJ2-1, with 10 bases identical to TRBD2. Germline V gene data show CDR1 as GTSNPN and CDR2 as SVGIG (reference sequence). The CDR3 is made up of 13 amino acids. Trimming took 4 bases from V and 5 from J; bases not matched to a gene: 2. Here the CDR3 reads CAWTGLADNEQFF. CDR3 in DNA: TGTGCCTGGACCGGACTAGCGGACAATGAGCAGTTCTTC.

The V and J genes are TRBV7-3 and TRBJ2-1; 16 nucleotides align to TRBD2. CDR1 SGHTA and CDR2 FQGTGA come from the germline V gene. This CDR3 has 18 residues. V was pared by 4 bases and J by 1 base, with 4 bases of the junction left unmatched. CDR3: CASSSGLAGGPSYNEQFF. Written as DNA, the CDR3 is TGTGCCAGCAGCTCGGGACTAGCGGGAGGGCCGTCCTACAATGAGCAGTTCTTC.